This TCR beta chain is drawn from a study of cytomegalovirus exposure and HLA in healthy donors. Vbeta (60) and Jbeta (13) primers were used in the PCR. Libraries were prepared by immunoSEQ multiplex PCR; TCRdb keeps only in-frame clonotypes and omits some of them. The data contain 85,000 to 100,000 clones, about 76% of them singletons. Germline CDR1 KGHSH, CDR2 LQKENI. CDR3 length equals 13 residues. Trimming removed 4 bases at V and 7 bases at J, with 11 bases between. Sequencing was performed on PBMCs. The rearrangement links TRBV18 to TRBJ1-5, with D maybe TRBD1 (5 bases). The receptor was derived from a human donor in good health. The DNA for the CDR3 is TGTGCCAGCTCACTACAGGATGGCCAGCCCCAGCATTTT. This translates into CASSLQDGQPQHF.